This T cell receptor beta chain derives from a study of T cells in Graves' hyperthyroidism and ophthalmopathy. Turning to this clonotype: As yet, its antigen is unknown.

Points from the study as a whole: Researchers found most expanded thyroid clonotypes above 0.001 in blood as well. Using 13 V-J features, a model discriminated ophthalmopathy from stable hyperthyroidism.

Germline V gene sequence: CDR1 SGHVS, CDR2 FNYEAQ. J was trimmed by 0 bases and V by 8 bases; bases with no gene match: 10. The CDR3 has 17 amino acids. TCR beta CDR3 regions were amplified from RNA. Carried out on the TCR CDR3, a first-round RT-PCR used the HTBI primer set. MiXCR, applied by TCRdb to the multiplex PCR reads, yields one record per CDR3 protein. The repertoire has 750,000 to 900,000 distinct CDR3 sequences, over 35% of them found once; the top ten carry 7% to 10%. The V call is TRBV7-6, the J call TRBJ2-6; 7 nucleotides line up with TRBD2. The sample consisted of blood. This sequence was found in a man aged 18 to 30 with Graves' hyperthyroidism. CDR3: CASGQETGGSGANVLTF. CDR3 coding DNA: TGTGCCAGCGGCCAAGAAACGGGAGGCTCTGGGGCCAACGTCCTGACTTTC.